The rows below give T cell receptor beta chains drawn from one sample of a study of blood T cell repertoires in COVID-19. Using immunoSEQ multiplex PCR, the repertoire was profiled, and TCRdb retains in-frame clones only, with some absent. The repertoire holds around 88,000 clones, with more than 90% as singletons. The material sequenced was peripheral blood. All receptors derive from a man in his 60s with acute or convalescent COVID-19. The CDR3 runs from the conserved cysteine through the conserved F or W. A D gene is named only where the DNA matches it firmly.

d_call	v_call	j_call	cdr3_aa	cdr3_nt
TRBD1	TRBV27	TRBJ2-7	CASSFTRDRSTYEQYF	TGTGCCAGCAGTTTCACCCGGGACAGGTCAACCTACGAGCAGTACTTC
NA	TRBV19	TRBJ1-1	CASSMSRTLSMNTEAFF	TGTGCCAGTAGTATGAGTCGAACTCTTTCCATGAACACTGAAGCTTTCTTT
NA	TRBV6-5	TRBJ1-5	CASRVGASNQPQHF	TGTGCCAGCAGGGTGGGGGCTAGCAATCAGCCCCAGCATTTT
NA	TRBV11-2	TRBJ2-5	CASSLGLYRETQYF	TGTGCCAGCAGCTTAGGCCTATATCGAGAGACCCAGTACTTC
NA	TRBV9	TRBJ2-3	CASSVAGAGWADTQYF	TGTGCCAGCAGCGTAGCCGGCGCGGGTTGGGCAGATACGCAGTATTTT
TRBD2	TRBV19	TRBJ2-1	CASGAGGPANEQFF	TGTGCCAGTGGAGCGGGAGGGCCGGCGAATGAGCAGTTCTTC
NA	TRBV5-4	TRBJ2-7	CASSLLAESYEQYF	TGTGCCAGCAGCTTGTTGGCGGAGTCCTACGAGCAGTACTTC
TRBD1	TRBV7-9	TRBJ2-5	CASIGTGGRETQYF	TGTGCCAGCATCGGGACAGGGGGCCGGGAGACCCAGTACTTC
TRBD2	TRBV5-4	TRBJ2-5	CASSLGTSGSQTQYF	TGTGCCAGCAGCTTGGGGACTAGCGGGAGTCAGACCCAGTACTTC
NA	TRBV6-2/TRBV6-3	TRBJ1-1	CASSHRMNTEAFF	TGTGCCAGCAGTCACAGGATGAACACTGAAGCTTTCTTT
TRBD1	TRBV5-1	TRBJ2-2	CASSLVPDRAAGELFF	TGCGCCAGCAGCTTGGTCCCGGACAGGGCAGCCGGGGAGCTGTTTTTT
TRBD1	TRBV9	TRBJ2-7	CASSVEQGFGEQYF	TGTGCCAGCAGCGTAGAACAGGGGTTCGGTGAGCAGTACTTC
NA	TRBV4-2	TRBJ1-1	CASSPEGGAVNTEAFF	TGTGCCAGCAGCCCCGAGGGGGGGGCGGTGAACACTGAAGCTTTCTTT